This paragraph reports one T cell receptor (beta chain). This clone turned up a few times. What antigen it recognizes has not been identified. One base away there is no much larger clone; base qualities are not given. The data were obtained in a study of CD8+ T cells in alopecia areata (dated by TCRdb to 2017 to 2018). Context from the whole study: Treated patients were enrolled in an open-label pilot trial of oral tofacitinib, 5 to 10 mg twice daily, for moderate-to-severe alopecia areata. Tofacitinib was administered for 6 to 18 months, and 6 months of follow-up off drug were then conducted to assess delayed response and recurrence. In treated patients, disease severity was measured using the SALT score, which gives the percentage of scalp surface area affected. The study used high-throughput TCRbeta sequencing to examine T cell clonal expansion in alopecia areata, in both the C3H/HeJ mouse model and human patients. Scalp tissue and sorted CD4+ and CD8+ peripheral blood T cells from patchy and totalis/universalis alopecia areata patients and from healthy controls were covered by human TCRbeta sequencing. Biopsies were taken from tofacitinib-treated patients at baseline and at 4 and 24 weeks of treatment, and a later scalp biopsy was taken in several of the tofacitinib-treated patients. Clonality in the scalp was compared among normal scalp (n=4), patchy alopecia areata scalp (n=8), and alopecia totalis/universalis scalp (n=8). RNA was obtained with the PAXgene miRNA kit for fixed scalp, the miRNeasy kit for PBMCs, and the RNeasy kit for mouse skin. TCRbeta CDR3 regions were amplified by immunoSEQ multiplex PCR using 35 Vbeta forward and 13 Jbeta reverse primers. On the study overall, not on this receptor specifically: Lesional scalp, especially in alopecia totalis/universalis, showed higher clonality and more expanded CD8+ clones than normal scalp, suggesting antigenic drive. During tofacitinib treatment, many expanded lesional clones remained in scalp and blood, and this persistence may partly explain relapse after treatment is stopped. Tofacitinib significantly lowered scalp clonality and the number of expanded CD8+ clones among the top 100 scalp clones. Scalp TCR repertoire analysis is complicated because resident alphabeta T cells in normal human skin are also sequenced, whereas mouse skin is dominated by gammadelta T cells. Because the treated cohort was small and had just a single nonresponder, larger studies are needed to establish links between baseline CD8+ expansion and response. TCR sequences shared between patients were less clear than in mice, possibly partly because of HLA diversity in the patient population.

The junction carries 10 bases between V and J, which are trimmed by 5 bases and 4 bases respectively. CDR1 and CDR2, per the germline V gene, are MNHNS and SASEGT. From cysteine to phenylalanine, the CDR3 is 13 amino acids long. The CDR3 DNA has 39 bases and is translated from base 1. The meaning of the sample's time point label: around 4 weeks on oral tofacitinib. This specimen's treatment or condition label, per the study, means: oral pan-JAK inhibitor, 5-10 mg twice daily. Peripheral blood and lesional scalp punch biopsies were obtained from patients with alopecia areata. PBMCs were isolated by density centrifugation and stained for CD3, CD4 and CD8, after which CD4+ and CD8+ T cells were sorted on a FACSAria. Preparation of the library involved the immunoSEQ multiplex PCR assay. RNA was extracted from all samples and reverse transcribed into cDNA as template for TCR sequencing. SuperScript III was used to make first-strand cDNA, primed with a 2:1 mix of oligo-dT and random hexamers. A synthetic immune receptor repertoire was used to gauge amplification bias, and whatever bias remained was removed computationally. The paper's data handling went like this. Raw reads were preprocessed for error removal, and CDR3 was defined according to IMGT conventions as running from the conserved cysteine to phenylalanine. Clonality was calculated as 1 minus Shannon entropy normalized by log2 of the number of productive unique TCRs. Whether scalp clones were CD4 or CD8 was inferred by matching scalp TCRbeta sequences against CD4 and CD8 repertoires sorted from blood. TCRdb obtained this table from immuneACCESS and retained in-frame rearrangements with V and J assigned. These tables miss some clones; where compared with another copy, unresolved V genes account for less than half of the shortfall, and the remainder is unexplained. V and J calls and clone size are those listed in that table; D and trimming were worked out from the DNA. This sample is represented by about 220,000 clones; more than 45% of them were singletons. Together, the top ten hold 1.5% to 2% of the sample.

This TCR came from a human donor with alopecia areata. The sample was CD4+ T cells sorted from blood, taken at week 4, from a patient treated with tofacitinib. The V gene is TRBV6-1 and the J gene is TRBJ2-3; a weak D assignment points to TRBD1 (5 bases agree). The DNA reads as follows: TGTGCCAGCAGTACCCAGGGTGCAGATACGCAGTATTTT. Its translation reads: CASSTQGADTQYF.